The T cell receptor (beta chain) under discussion was sequenced for a study of cytomegalovirus exposure and HLA in healthy donors. This CDR3 comprises 14 residues. The V gene lost 4 bases and the J gene lost 4 bases, with 13 bases spanning the gap. CDR1 is LNHDA, CDR2 SQIVND, per germline (reference sequence). With 60 Vbeta and 13 Jbeta primers, the PCR was carried out. Here immunoSEQ multiplex PCR was the method, and the copy in TCRdb shows in-frame clones only, minus some. Of some 150,000 clones detected, 70% to 80% appear once; the ten largest clones hold roughly 3.6%. The receptor was derived from a human donor in good health. Source material: PBMCs. This rearrangement joins TRBV19 to TRBJ1-1; tentative D call: TRBD1 (5 bases). CDR3: CASSTQGWGTEAFF. Here the CDR3 DNA reads TGTGCCAGTAGTACCCAGGGATGGGGCACTGAAGCTTTCTTT.